This T cell receptor (beta chain) is drawn from a study of technical replicates of blood from a few donors. Germline assignment: CDR1 MDHEN and CDR2 SYDVKM. The V gene lost 3 bases and the J gene lost 7 bases, with 10 bases spanning the gap. The CDR3 spans 12 residues. Data came from immunoSEQ multiplex PCR; TCRdb stores just in-frame clones and leaves some out. The data hold around 97,000 clones, with around 96% observed a single time. The chain uses TRBV28 and TRBJ2-7; D possibly corresponds to TRBD2 (5 bases). This TCR derives from a human donor in good health. Material for sequencing was T cells isolated from PBMCs. CDR3 sequence reads: CASSFQDWEQYF. The CDR3 DNA is TGTGCCAGCAGTTTCCAGGACTGGGAGCAGTACTTC.